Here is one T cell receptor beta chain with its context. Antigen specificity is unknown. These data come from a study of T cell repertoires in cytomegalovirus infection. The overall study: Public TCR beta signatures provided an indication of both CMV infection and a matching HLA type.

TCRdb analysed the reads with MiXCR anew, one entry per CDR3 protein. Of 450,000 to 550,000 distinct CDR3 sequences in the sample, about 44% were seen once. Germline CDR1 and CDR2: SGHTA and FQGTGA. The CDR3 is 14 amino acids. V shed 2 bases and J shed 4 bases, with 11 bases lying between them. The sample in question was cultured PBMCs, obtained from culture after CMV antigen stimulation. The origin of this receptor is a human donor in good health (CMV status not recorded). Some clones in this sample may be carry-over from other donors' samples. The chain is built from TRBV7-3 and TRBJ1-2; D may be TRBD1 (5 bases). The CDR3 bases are TGTGCCAGCAGCTTAGGGGCACAGGCCTATGGCTACACCTTC. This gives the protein CASSLGAQAYGYTF.